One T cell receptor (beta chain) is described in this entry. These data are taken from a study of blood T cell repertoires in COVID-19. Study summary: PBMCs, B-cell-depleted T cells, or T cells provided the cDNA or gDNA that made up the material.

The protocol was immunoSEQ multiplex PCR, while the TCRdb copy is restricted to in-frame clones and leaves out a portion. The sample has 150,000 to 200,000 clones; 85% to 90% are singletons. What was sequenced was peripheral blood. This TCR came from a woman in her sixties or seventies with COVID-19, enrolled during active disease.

CDR3 region: CASSSGTGVRTEAFF. CDR3 nucleotides: TGTGCCAGCAGCTCCGGGACAGGGGTTCGTACTGAAGCTTTCTTT. This chain connects TRBV7-6 to TRBJ1-1, with 10 bases matching TRBD1. The CDR3 sequence is 15 residues long. Trimming removed 4 bases from V and 5 bases from J; junction bases left unmatched: 7. Germline assignment: CDR1 SGHVS and CDR2 FNYEAQ.